This TCR beta chain comes out of a study of response to subunit inactivated influenza vaccine. Study-level findings and limits: The authors suggested that few new T cells are recruited per seasonal influenza vaccination.

Via MiXCR, TCRdb re-called the RT-PCR reads, giving one row per CDR3 protein. The table has roughly 630,000 distinct CDR3 sequences, around 15% seen once; the top ten hold less than 9%. As concerns this clonotype: The antigen is not known. Just one base apart from a much larger clone, this may be a read error.

Sequencing used PBMCs from blood, obtained roughly 2 weeks before vaccination. The receptor was isolated from a man in his forties or fifties who received an inactivated influenza vaccine.

The CDR3 DNA reads TGTGCCACCAGTTTGGCTAGCGGATACAATGAGCAGTTCTTC. The encoded protein is CATSLASGYNEQFF. The V and J genes are TRBV12-3 or TRBV12-4 and TRBJ2-1; 7 nucleotides align to TRBD2. CDR3 size: 14 residues.